This note documents a single TCR beta chain sequence. Its antigen is unidentified. This sample was taken from a study of T cell repertoires in cytomegalovirus infection. In TCRdb, the reads were re-called with MiXCR into one record per CDR3 protein. The data contain roughly 120,000 distinct CDR3 sequences, roughly 31% of them singletons. Germline assignment: CDR1 MNHEY and CDR2 SVGEGT. Trimming took 2 bases from V and 4 from J; bases not matched to a gene: 16. The CDR3 runs to 19 residues. The chain employs TRBV6-2 or TRBV6-3 and TRBJ2-1, with 8 bases lining up with TRBD2. The sequenced sample was CD8+ T cells from cultured PBMCs, obtained from culture after CMV antigen stimulation. This receptor was taken from a human donor in good health (CMV status not recorded). Some clones in this sample may be carry-over from other donors' samples. The CDR3 sequence is CASSYPESLGSGEYNEQFF. In nucleotides, the CDR3 is TGTGCCAGCAGTTACCCTGAGTCCCTCGGTAGCGGGGAGTACAATGAGCAGTTCTTC.